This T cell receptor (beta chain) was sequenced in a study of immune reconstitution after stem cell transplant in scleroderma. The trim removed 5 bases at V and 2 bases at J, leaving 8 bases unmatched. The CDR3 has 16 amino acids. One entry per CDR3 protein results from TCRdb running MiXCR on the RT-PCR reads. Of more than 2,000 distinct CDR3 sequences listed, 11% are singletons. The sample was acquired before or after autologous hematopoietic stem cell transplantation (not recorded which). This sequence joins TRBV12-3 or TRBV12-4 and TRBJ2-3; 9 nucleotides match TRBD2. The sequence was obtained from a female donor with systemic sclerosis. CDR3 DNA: TGTGCCAGCAGTGGCCGACAGCGGGGGGTCACAGATACGCAGTATTTT. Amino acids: CASSGRQRGVTDTQYF.